This TCR beta chain comes out of a study of blood T cell repertoires in COVID-19. Clones were read by immunoSEQ multiplex PCR, and TCRdb kept only the in-frame ones, dropping some. The data show hundreds of thousands of clones, around 86% seen once. Trimming took 0 bases from V and 13 from J, leaving 18 bases between them. This CDR3 is built from 14 residues. CDR1 and CDR2 (germline): SGHAT, FQNNGV. Sequenced: peripheral blood. This chain connects TRBV11-2 to TRBJ2-5, with D possibly being TRBD2 (5 bases). The clonotype originates from a woman in her 40s who had recovered from COVID-19. Written as DNA, the CDR3 is TGTGCCAGCAGCTTAGATCAAGTAGCGCGGAAGAGGTACTTC. It encodes CASSLDQVARKRYF. Full variable domain (outside the CDR3, taken from reference TRBV11-2 and TRBJ2-5): EAGVAQSPRYKIIEKRQSVAFWCNPISGHATLYWYQQILGQGPKLLIQFQNNGVVDDSQLPKDRFSAERLKGVDSTLKIQPAKLEDSAVYLCASSLDQVARKRYFGPGTRLLVL.